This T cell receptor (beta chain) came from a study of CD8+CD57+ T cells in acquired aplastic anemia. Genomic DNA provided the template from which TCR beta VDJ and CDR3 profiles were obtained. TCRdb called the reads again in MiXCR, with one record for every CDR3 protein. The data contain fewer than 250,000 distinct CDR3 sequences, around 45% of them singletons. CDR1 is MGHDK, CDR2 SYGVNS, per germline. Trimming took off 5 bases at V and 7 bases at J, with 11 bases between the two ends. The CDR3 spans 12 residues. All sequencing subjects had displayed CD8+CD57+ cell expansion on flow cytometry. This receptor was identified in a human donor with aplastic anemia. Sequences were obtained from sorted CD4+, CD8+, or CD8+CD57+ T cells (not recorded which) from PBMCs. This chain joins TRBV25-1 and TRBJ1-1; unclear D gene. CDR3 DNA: TGTGCCAGCAGTAAAAGGTTCGGTGAAGCTTTCTTT. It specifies CASSKRFGEAFF. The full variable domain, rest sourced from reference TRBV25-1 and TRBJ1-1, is EADIYQTPRYLVIGTGKKITLECSQTMGHDKMYWYQQDPGMELHLIHYSYGVNSTEKGDLSSESTVSRIRTEHFPLTLESARPSHTSQYLCASSKRFGEAFFGQGTRLTVV.